The rows below give T cell receptor beta chains drawn from one sample of a study of graft-versus-host responses after intestinal transplantation. Sequencing was performed with immunoSEQ multiplex PCR; in TCRdb, only in-frame clones are kept and a portion is missing. The table includes just under 30,000 clones, about four fifths detected once. This specimen consisted of ileum tissue, obtained 98 days after intestinal transplantation. These receptors all stem from a human patient who received an intestinal transplant, so some T cells may come from the graft donor. CDR3s include the opening cysteine and the closing phenylalanine or tryptophan. D genes are given only for firm matches. Not every row has a clone size; where given, it reads once, few, many or a size class.

TRBV10-1	TRBJ2-2	-	TRBD2	18	CASSESASGGRFTGELFF	TGCGCCAGCAGTGAGTCAGCTAGCGGGGGGAGATTCACCGGGGAGCTGTTTTTT
TRBV10-3	TRBJ2-2	-	-	14	CAISDGVNTGELFF	TGTGCCATCAGTGACGGGGTGAACACCGGGGAGCTGTTTTTT
TRBV12-1	TRBJ2-1	-	-	17	CASTPTSGGSSYNEQFF	TGTGCCAGCACCCCGACTAGCGGGGGGAGCTCCTACAATGAGCAGTTCTTC
TRBV7-2	TRBJ1-6	-	TRBD1	14	CASSLEQGNSPLHF	TGTGCCAGCAGCTTAGAACAGGGGAACTCACCCCTCCACTTT
TRBV28	TRBJ1-2	-	-	15	CASSSPEEGDYGYTF	TGTGCCAGCAGTTCCCCCGAGGAAGGGGACTATGGCTACACCTTC
TRBV5-1	TRBJ2-5	-	TRBD1	17	CASSAPPGQGHSETQYF	TGCGCCAGCAGCGCCCCCCCGGGACAGGGACATTCAGAGACCCAGTACTTC
TRBV11-3	TRBJ2-3	-	-	16	CASNPGYRAHTDTQYF	TGTGCCAGCAACCCGGGGTACAGGGCACACACAGATACGCAGTATTTT
TRBV11-2	TRBJ2-5	-	-	14	CASSLVGRQETQYF	TGTGCCAGCAGCTTAGTGGGACGGCAAGAGACCCAGTACTTC
TRBV29-1	TRBJ2-7	few	-	12	CSVIVSVYEQYF	TGCAGCGTTATTGTCTCGGTCTACGAGCAGTACTTC
TRBV28	TRBJ2-7	-	-	11	CASSSPLEQYF	TGTGCCAGCAGCTCTCCGTTAGAGCAGTACTTC
TRBV19	TRBJ2-7	-	-	14	CASSNTQGRHEQYF	TGTGCCAGTAGTAATACGCAGGGGCGCCACGAGCAGTACTTC
TRBV9	TRBJ2-1	-	-	17	CASSEHGGEAPYNEQFF	TGTGCCAGCAGCGAGCACGGCGGGGAAGCCCCCTACAATGAGCAGTTCTTC
TRBV19	TRBJ1-1	few	-	15	CASRGQEYSNTEAFF	TGTGCCAGTAGGGGGCAGGAGTATTCGAACACTGAAGCTTTCTTT
TRBV5-6	TRBJ2-1	-	TRBD1	14	CASSLMGQGNEQFF	TGTGCCAGCAGCTTGATGGGACAGGGGAATGAGCAGTTCTTC
TRBV27	TRBJ2-1	few	TRBD1	15	CASSPGTGGGNEQFF	TGTGCCAGCAGTCCGGGGACAGGGGGCGGCAATGAGCAGTTCTTC
TRBV4-1	TRBJ2-2	-	TRBD1	17	CASSQEGGRGRTGELFF	TGCGCCAGCAGCCAAGAGGGTGGCAGGGGGCGAACCGGGGAGCTGTTTTTT
TRBV6-6	TRBJ1-4	-	-	14	CASSYHGRNEKLFF	TGTGCCAGCAGTTACCACGGCAGGAATGAAAAACTGTTTTTT
TRBV5-1	TRBJ1-3	-	-	17	CASSLRPGAVSGNTIYF	TGCGCCAGCAGCTTGAGACCCGGAGCGGTCTCTGGAAACACCATATATTTT
TRBV1	TRBJ2-2	-	-	19	CTSSQVGGTSGVCTGELFF	TGCACCAGCAGCCAAGTAGGGGGGACTAGCGGGGTCTGCACCGGGGAGCTGTTTTTT
TRBV5-1	TRBJ1-5	-	-	15	CASSLGQGRNQPQHF	TGCGCCAGCAGCTTGGGGCAGGGTCGCAATCAGCCCCAGCATTTT
TRBV30	TRBJ2-7	-	-	13	CAWTGHPKYEQYF	TGTGCCTGGACGGGACACCCAAAATACGAGCAGTACTTC
TRBV19	TRBJ2-3	-	-	15	CASSILMSSTDTQYF	TGTGCCAGTAGTATCCTTATGTCTAGCACAGATACGCAGTATTTT
TRBV4-2	TRBJ2-3	-	-	15	CASSLSTGYTDTQYF	TGTGCCAGCAGCCTAAGTACAGGTTACACAGATACGCAGTATTTT
TRBV20-1	TRBJ2-1	-	-	11	CSAPDGIEQFF	TGCAGTGCTCCTGACGGAATTGAGCAGTTCTTC